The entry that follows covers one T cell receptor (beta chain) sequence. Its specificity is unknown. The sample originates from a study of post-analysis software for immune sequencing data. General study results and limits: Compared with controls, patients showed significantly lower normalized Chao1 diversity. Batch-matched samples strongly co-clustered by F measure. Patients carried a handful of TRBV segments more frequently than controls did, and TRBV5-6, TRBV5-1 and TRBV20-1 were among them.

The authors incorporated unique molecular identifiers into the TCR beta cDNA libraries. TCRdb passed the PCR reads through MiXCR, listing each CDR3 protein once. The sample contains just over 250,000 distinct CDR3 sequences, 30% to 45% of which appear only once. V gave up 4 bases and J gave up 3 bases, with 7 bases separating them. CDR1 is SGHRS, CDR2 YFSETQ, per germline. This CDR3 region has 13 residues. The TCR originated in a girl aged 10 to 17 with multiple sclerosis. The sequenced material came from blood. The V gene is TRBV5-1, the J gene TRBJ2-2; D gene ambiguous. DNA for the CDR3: TGCGCCAGCAGCCGCCGGGACACCGGGGAGCTGTTTTTT. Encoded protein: CASSRRDTGELFF.